One and the same sample provided the 11 T cell receptor beta chains below, sequenced in a study of Ad26.COV2.S vaccination and SARS-CoV-2 variants. Only in-frame clones appear in the TCRdb table, and some are missing; sequencing was by immunoSEQ multiplex PCR. The table has hundreds of thousands of clones, around 89% seen once. Indicated treatment: about 20 received Ad26.COV2.S at low or high dose, single or two shots; 5 received placebo; per-sample allocation not given. At day 63 after the first vaccine or placebo injection, samples were drawn. The sequenced sample was peripheral blood, obtained in a trial of Ad26.COV2.S vaccine versus placebo. The receptors were gathered from a person between 18 and 65 years old who received the Ad26.COV2.S COVID-19 vaccine or a placebo.

This chain connects TRBV5-4 to TRBJ2-5, with 8 nucleotides matching TRBD1. This CDR3 is built from 15 residues. Germline loops: CDR1 SGHNT, CDR2 YYREEE (reference sequence). With V trimmed by 0 bases and J by 4 bases, 5 bases remained unmatched. CDR3 coding DNA: TGTGCCAGCAGCTTGGGGGCAGGGGGCCTAGAGACCCAGTACTTC. Its translation is CASSLGAGGLETQYF.

The CDR3: CASSWGPANTEAFF. The DNA of the CDR3 is TGTGCCAGCTCCTGGGGACCGGCGAACACTGAAGCTTTCTTT. The J gene is TRBJ1-1, the V gene TRBV6-5; D may be TRBD1 (5 bases). The CDR3 consists of 14 residues. CDR1 and CDR2 from the germline V gene are MNHEY and SVGAGI. Between the trimmed V and J ends, which lost 8 bases and 1 base, there was a span of 14 bases.

This clone turned up a few times. J is TRBJ2-5 and V is TRBV19; D perhaps matches TRBD2 (6 bases). V was trimmed by 5 bases and J by 2 bases, leaving 12 bases between them. CDR1 LNHDA and CDR2 SQIVND come from the germline V gene (reference sequence). This CDR3 has 14 residues. The CDR3 loop reads CASSPRGRQETQYF. CDR3 in DNA: TGTGCCAGTAGTCCTCGGGGGAGGCAAGAGACCCAGTACTTC.

The chain combines TRBV28 with TRBJ2-1, with D uncertain. The CDR3 contains 14 residues. CDR1 and CDR2 (germline): MDHEN, SYDVKM. V was pared by 6 bases and J by 7 bases, with 16 bases between. The CDR3: CASRPDFSGNEQFF. In nucleotides, the CDR3 is TGTGCCAGCAGGCCAGATTTTAGTGGGAATGAGCAGTTCTTC.

The chain uses TRBV7-8 and TRBJ2-2, with 10 bases aligning to TRBD1. In germline, CDR1 is SGHVS, CDR2 FQNEAQ. V dropped 4 bases and J dropped 5; count of bases not matched to a gene: 13. The CDR3 loop spans 18 amino acids. The CDR3 reads CASSYAGQGFTVTGELFF. The CDR3 coding sequence is TGTGCCAGCAGCTATGCGGGACAGGGGTTTACGGTGACCGGGGAGCTGTTTTTT.

CDR3 amino acids: CASRDSIAYEQYF. The CDR3 bases are TGTGCCAGTAGGGACAGTATAGCCTACGAGCAGTACTTC. The chain has TRBV10-3 and TRBJ2-7, with 7 bases fitting TRBD1. Trimming at V came to 10 bases and at J to 2 bases, leaving 8 bases not matched to a gene. Germline lookup yields CDR1 ENHRY and CDR2 SYGVKD. This CDR3 region has 13 residues.

The chain uses TRBV28 and TRBJ2-7; 9 bases are a match to TRBD1. Trimming took 2 bases from V and 4 from J; bases not matched to a gene: 3. The CDR3 length is 14 residues. The V gene's germline CDR1 is MDHEN and CDR2 SYDVKM. CDR3 sequence reads: CASSLHGQGYEQYF. The CDR3 bases are TGTGCCAGCAGTTTACACGGACAGGGGTACGAGCAGTACTTC. The variable domain in full, completed from reference TRBV28 and TRBJ2-7, reads DVKVTQSSRYLVKRTGEKVFLECVQDMDHENMFWYRQDPGLGLRLIYFSYDVKMKEKGDIPEGYSVSREKKERFSLILESASTNQTSMYLCASSLHGQGYEQYFGPGTRLTVT.

On this clone itself: One end of the junction fails to match germline, which may point to a read error. Other nucleotide sequences from this sample produce the same CDR3. V usage is TRBV7-2 and J usage is TRBJ1-2; D unresolved. From germline, CDR1 is SGHTA and CDR2 FQGNSA. CDR3 length equals 15 residues. The CDR3, as DNA: TGTGCCAGTAGCTTAGCGGCAGACTCTAACTATGGCTACACCTTC. It yields the protein CASSLAADSNYGYTF. Complete variable domain (other parts from reference TRBV7-2 and TRBJ1-2): GAGVSQSPSNKVTEKGKDVELRCDPISGHTALYWYRQSLGQGLEFLIYFQGNSAPDKSGLPSDRFSAERTGGSVSTLTIQRTQQEDSAVYLCASSLAADSNYGYTFGSGTRLTVV.

Note on this clone: Different DNA sequences within this sample yield the same CDR3. The chain couples TRBV10-1 to TRBJ2-2, with D hard to call. CDR3 length: 15 amino acids. The germline V gene has CDR1 WNHNN and CDR2 SYGVQD (reference sequence). V lost 0 bases, J lost 2 bases, and 7 bases lay in between. CDR3 amino acids: CASSESGDNTGELFF. CDR3 coding DNA: TGCGCCAGCAGTGAGTCCGGCGACAACACCGGGGAGCTGTTTTTT.

The DNA for the CDR3 is TGTGCCAGCAGCGTAGACAAGGTAACATTGTGGGGACAGGGGGTCTCTGGAAACACCATATATTTT. Its protein product is CASSVDKVTLWGQGVSGNTIYF. This chain joins TRBV27 and TRBJ1-3; TRBD1 matches 11 bases. Germline CDR1 is MNHEY and CDR2 is SMNVEV (reference sequence). The CDR3 length is 22 residues. V lost 6 bases to trimming and J lost 0 bases; unmatched junction nucleotides: 22.

This clone was detected once. V is TRBV10-3 and J is TRBJ2-1, with a tentative D call TRBD2 (6 bases). CDR1 and CDR2 from the germline V gene are ENHRY and SYGVKD. V dropped 6 bases and J dropped 8 bases, with 14 bases sitting between them. The CDR3 loop spans 13 amino acids. CDR3 protein: CAIRGDGSDEQFF. The DNA for the CDR3 is TGTGCCATCAGAGGGGACGGGAGTGATGAGCAGTTCTTC.